This entry lists 5 T cell receptor beta chains sequenced from one sample in a study of blood T cell repertoires in COVID-19 (dated by TCRdb to about 2020). Libraries were built with the immunoSEQ multiplex PCR assay. Not all clones reach the TCRdb copy of this immuneACCESS table, which keeps in-frame sequences only. Checked studies attribute under half of the gap to unresolved V genes and leave the rest unexplained. Within this sample are hundreds of thousands of clones, with 90% of them counted one time only. Together, the top ten hold more than 0.85% of the sample. The sample comprised peripheral blood. Every receptor here comes from a woman aged 40 to 49 with COVID-19, enrolled during active disease.

This rearrangement joins TRBV12-5 to TRBJ1-1; 7 bases match TRBD1. The germline gives CDR1 LGHNT, CDR2 FRNRAP. V lost 6 bases and J lost 3; bases outside the gene matches: 1. The CDR3 is 12 residues long. CDR3 nucleotide sequence: TGTGCTAGTGGCGACAGGGACACTGAAGCTTTCTTT. Its protein is CASGDRDTEAFF.

V gene TRBV5-1 combines with J gene TRBJ1-1, with D possibly TRBD1 on 5 matching bases. This CDR3 has 15 residues. Germline assignment: CDR1 SGHRS and CDR2 YFSETQ. V was shortened by 2 bases and J by 1 base, with 12 bases between the two germline ends. DNA for the CDR3: TGCGCCAGCAGCTTTCAAGACAGCCAGAACACTGAAGCTTTCTTT. Translating it yields CASSFQDSQNTEAFF.

The chain recombines TRBV7-3 with TRBJ2-2; 9 positions match TRBD1. The CDR3 spans 13 residues. Germline CDR1 reads SGHTA; CDR2 reads FQGTGA. Unmatched junction bases numbered 1, after V lost 5 bases and J lost 6 bases. In nucleotides, the CDR3 is TGTGCCAGCAGCCACAGGGGGCCCGGGGAGCTGTTTTTT. It specifies CASSHRGPGELFF. The entire variable domain, with the rest obtained from reference TRBV7-3 and TRBJ2-2, is as follows: GAGVSQTPSNKVTEKGKYVELRCDPISGHTALYWYRQSLGQGPEFLIYFQGTGAADDSGLPNDRFFAVRPEGSVSTLKIQRTERGDSAVYLCASSHRGPGELFFGEGSRLTVL.

The chain combines TRBV15 with TRBJ2-7; 12 nucleotides agree with TRBD2. With V trimmed by 0 bases and J by 10 bases, 7 bases remained unmatched. Germline V gene sequence: CDR1 LNHNV, CDR2 YYDKDF (reference sequence). The CDR3 totals 15 residues. CDR3 sequence reads: CATSREASGRASQYF. CDR3 nucleotides: TGTGCCACCAGCAGAGAGGCTAGCGGGAGGGCCTCACAGTACTTC. Combining the CDR3 with reference TRBV15 and TRBJ2-7 gives the whole variable domain DAMVIQNPRYQVTQFGKPVTLSCSQTLNHNVMYWYQQKSSQAPKLLFHYYDKDFNNEADTPDNFQSRRPNTSFCFLDIRSPGLGDTAMYLCATSREASGRASQYFGPGTRLTVT.

The genes are TRBV7-2 and TRBJ1-5; D is uncertain. Per germline, CDR1 SGHTA and CDR2 FQGNSA. Deletions cut 5 bases from V and 0 bases from J, with 11 bases between. This CDR3 is built from 15 residues. The CDR3 coding sequence is TGTGCCAGCAGCCAAAACGCGTATAGCAATCAGCCCCAGCATTTT. Translated, it gives CASSQNAYSNQPQHF.